This T cell receptor beta chain was documented in a study of CD4 T cells in lung cancer (dated 2019 in TCRdb). About the investigation overall: In the study, blood T cells of NSCLC patients were screened for responses to candidate mutation-encoded neoepitopes, and neoantigen-specific CD4+ T-cell clones and TCRs were isolated. Tumor and non-adjacent lung tissue came from a handful of patients undergoing curative-intent resections for stage I-III non-small cell lung cancer. Aged 60 to 69 when blood was donated, the resected patients, most of whom were former smokers, had either lung adenocarcinoma or squamous cell carcinoma. Treatments received by the patients before blood donation included platinum chemotherapy, and some patients received nivolumab or pembrolizumab. TCRB deep sequencing tracked the frequency of neoantigen-specific clonotypes in tumor resections, non-adjacent lung and cultured T-cell products.

A word on this clone: Its antigen target is currently unknown. No much larger clone is present one base from it, and per-base qualities are unavailable.

The library was produced with the immunoSEQ multiplex PCR assay. Qiagen DNeasy or QIAamp micro DNA kits were used to isolate DNA, and the Adaptive Biotechnology human TCRB sequencing kit was used to sequence TCRB. An Illumina MiSeq was used to sequence the TCRB libraries. Per the source publication's procedure: The kit provider's software was used to analyze TCRB sequence data, and Fisher's exact test was applied to assess tumor enrichment of clonotype templates. The source is immuneACCESS, and TCRdb retained only in-frame sequences with V and J called. Part of the clones is not carried over; for the studies checked, unresolved V genes explain less than half of this, and the remainder is unexplained. V and J calls and clone size are those listed in that table; D and trimming were worked out from the DNA. The sample profile shows about 4,400 clones; about 74% of them were found once. The biggest ten clones account for 15% to 20% of the sample.

The full study reports these points: Rather than memory responses to the cancer, some blood-derived responses might reflect cross-reactivity or in vitro priming of naive T cells.

The junction shows trimming of 4 bases on V and 4 bases on J, and the gene matches do not reach 12 bases of it. From the cysteine up to the phenylalanine, the CDR3 has a length of 16 residues. Only CDR3 DNA remains: 48 bases, in frame from the first base. The germline V gene sets CDR1 to SGDLS and CDR2 to YYNGEE. The sequence was collected from a man aged 55-75 years with non-small cell lung cancer. Material for sequencing was lung tumor tissue. The sequence joins TRBV9 to TRBJ1-1, with 8 middle bases fitting TRBD1. The CDR3 loop reads CASSPYPDREGTEAFF. The DNA sequence reads TGTGCCAGCAGCCCCTACCCGGACAGGGAGGGCACTGAAGCTTTCTTT.